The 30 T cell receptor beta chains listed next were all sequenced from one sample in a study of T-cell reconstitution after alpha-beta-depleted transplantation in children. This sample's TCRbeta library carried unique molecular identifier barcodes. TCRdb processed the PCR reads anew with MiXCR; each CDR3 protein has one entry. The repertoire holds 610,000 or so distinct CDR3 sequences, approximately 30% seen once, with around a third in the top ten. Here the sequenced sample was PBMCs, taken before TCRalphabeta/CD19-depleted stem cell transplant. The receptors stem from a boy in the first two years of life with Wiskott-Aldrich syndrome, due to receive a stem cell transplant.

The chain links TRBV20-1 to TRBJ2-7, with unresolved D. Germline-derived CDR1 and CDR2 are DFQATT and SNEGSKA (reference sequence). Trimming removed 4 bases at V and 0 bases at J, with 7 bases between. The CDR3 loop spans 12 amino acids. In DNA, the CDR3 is TGCAGTGCTACCCGACACTCCTACGAGCAGTACTTC. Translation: CSATRHSYEQYF.

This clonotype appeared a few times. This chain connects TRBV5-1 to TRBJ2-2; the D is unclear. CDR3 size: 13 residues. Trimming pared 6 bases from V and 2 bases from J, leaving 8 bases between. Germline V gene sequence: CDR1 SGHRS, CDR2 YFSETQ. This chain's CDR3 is CASTTDNTGELFF. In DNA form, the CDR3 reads TGCGCCAGCACAACCGATAACACCGGGGAGCTGTTTTTT.

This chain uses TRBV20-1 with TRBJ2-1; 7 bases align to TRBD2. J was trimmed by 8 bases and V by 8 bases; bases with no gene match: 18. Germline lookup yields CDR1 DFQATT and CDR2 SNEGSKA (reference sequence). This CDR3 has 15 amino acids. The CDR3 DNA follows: TGCAGTCTCGCGGGGGAGAGTCCTTGGAGCGATGAGCAGTTCTTC. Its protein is CSLAGESPWSDEQFF.

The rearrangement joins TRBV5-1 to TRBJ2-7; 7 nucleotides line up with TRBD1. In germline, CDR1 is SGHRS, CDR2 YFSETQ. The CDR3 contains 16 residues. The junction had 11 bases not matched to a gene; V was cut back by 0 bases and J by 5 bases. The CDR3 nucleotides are TGCGCCAGCAGCTTGGACCTGGACAGGCTGGTCCACGAGCAGTACTTC. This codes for CASSLDLDRLVHEQYF. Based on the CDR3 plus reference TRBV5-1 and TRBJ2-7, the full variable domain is KAGVTQTPRYLIKTRGQQVTLSCSPISGHRSVSWYQQTPGQGLQFLFEYFSETQRNKGNFPGRFSGRQFSNSRSEMNVSTLELGDSALYLCASSLDLDRLVHEQYFGPGTRLTVT.

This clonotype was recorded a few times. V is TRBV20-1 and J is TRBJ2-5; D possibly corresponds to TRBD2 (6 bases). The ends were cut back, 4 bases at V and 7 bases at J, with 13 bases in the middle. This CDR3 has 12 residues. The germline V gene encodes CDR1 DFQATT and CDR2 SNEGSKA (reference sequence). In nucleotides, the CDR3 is TGCAGTGCTACCGCGGGGCCTGGGACCCAGTACTTC. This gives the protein CSATAGPGTQYF.

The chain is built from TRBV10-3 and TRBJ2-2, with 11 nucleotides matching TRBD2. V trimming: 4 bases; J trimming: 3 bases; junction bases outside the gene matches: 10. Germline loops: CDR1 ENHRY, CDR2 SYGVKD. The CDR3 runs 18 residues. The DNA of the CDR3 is TGTGCCATCAGTGTCTCTCAGCCGGGACTAGCGGACACCGGGGAGCTGTTTTTT. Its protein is CAISVSQPGLADTGELFF.

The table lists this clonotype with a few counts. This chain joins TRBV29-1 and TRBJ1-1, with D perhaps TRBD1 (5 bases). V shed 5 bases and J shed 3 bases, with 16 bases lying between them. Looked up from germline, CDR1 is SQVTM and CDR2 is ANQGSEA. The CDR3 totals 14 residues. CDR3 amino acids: CSVSRVASDTEAFF. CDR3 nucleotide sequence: TGCAGCGTTAGCAGGGTAGCGTCTGACACTGAAGCTTTCTTT.

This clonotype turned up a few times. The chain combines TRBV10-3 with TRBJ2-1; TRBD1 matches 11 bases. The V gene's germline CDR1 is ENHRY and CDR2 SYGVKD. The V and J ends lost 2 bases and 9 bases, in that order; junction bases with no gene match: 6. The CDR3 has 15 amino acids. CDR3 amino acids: CAISEKDRGRTEQFF. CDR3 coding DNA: TGTGCCATCAGTGAGAAGGACAGGGGGCGCACTGAGCAGTTCTTC.

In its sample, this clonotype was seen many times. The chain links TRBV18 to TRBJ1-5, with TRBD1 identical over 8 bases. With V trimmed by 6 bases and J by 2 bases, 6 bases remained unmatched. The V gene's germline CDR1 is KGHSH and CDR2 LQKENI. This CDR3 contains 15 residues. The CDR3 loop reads CASSPGTGRNQPQHF. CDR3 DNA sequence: TGTGCCAGCTCCCCCGGGACAGGACGCAATCAGCCCCAGCATTTT.

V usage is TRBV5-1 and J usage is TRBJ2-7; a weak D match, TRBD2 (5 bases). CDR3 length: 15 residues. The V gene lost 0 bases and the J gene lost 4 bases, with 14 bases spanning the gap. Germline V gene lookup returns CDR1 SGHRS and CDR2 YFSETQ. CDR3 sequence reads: CASSLGTAELYEQYF. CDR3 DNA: TGCGCCAGCAGCTTGGGGACTGCAGAGTTATACGAGCAGTACTTC.

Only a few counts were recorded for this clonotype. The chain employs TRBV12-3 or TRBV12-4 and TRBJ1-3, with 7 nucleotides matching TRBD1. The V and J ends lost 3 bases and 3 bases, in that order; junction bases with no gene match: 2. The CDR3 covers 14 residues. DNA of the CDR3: TGTGCCAGCAGTTTTACAGGGGATGGAAACACCATATATTTT. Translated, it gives CASSFTGDGNTIYF.

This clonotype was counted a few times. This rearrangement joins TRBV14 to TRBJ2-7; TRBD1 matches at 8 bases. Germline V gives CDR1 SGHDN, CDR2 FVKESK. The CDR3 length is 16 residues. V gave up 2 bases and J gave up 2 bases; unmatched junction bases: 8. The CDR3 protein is CASSQPRGTGPYEQYF. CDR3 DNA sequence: TGTGCCAGCAGCCAACCTAGAGGGACAGGACCCTACGAGCAGTACTTC.

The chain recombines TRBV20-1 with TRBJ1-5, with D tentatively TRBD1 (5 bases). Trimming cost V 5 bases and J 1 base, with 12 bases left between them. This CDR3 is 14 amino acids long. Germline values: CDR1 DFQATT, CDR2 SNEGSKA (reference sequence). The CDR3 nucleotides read TGCAGTGCTCGATCCGGGGGAAGCAATCAGCCCCAGCATTTT. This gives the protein CSARSGGSNQPQHF.

The CDR3 loop is CASSQVRLAPYEQYF. The CDR3, as DNA: TGTGCCAGCAGCCAAGTAAGACTAGCGCCCTACGAGCAGTACTTC. The chain has TRBV4-2 and TRBJ2-7; 8 bases map to TRBD2. Unmatched junction bases numbered 4, after V lost 1 base and J lost 2 bases. The CDR3 spans 15 residues. Germline V gene sequence: CDR1 LGHNA, CDR2 YNFKEQ.

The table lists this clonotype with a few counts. The CDR3 loop is CATSRRGTGVSPQHF. In DNA, the CDR3 is TGTGCCACCAGCAGAAGGGGGACAGGGGTGAGTCCCCAGCATTTT. The genes are TRBV15 and TRBJ1-5; 10 nucleotides agree with TRBD1. The CDR3 is 15 amino acids. Unmatched junction bases numbered 8, after V lost 2 bases and J lost 10 bases. Germline V lookup: CDR1 LNHNV, CDR2 YYDKDF (reference sequence).

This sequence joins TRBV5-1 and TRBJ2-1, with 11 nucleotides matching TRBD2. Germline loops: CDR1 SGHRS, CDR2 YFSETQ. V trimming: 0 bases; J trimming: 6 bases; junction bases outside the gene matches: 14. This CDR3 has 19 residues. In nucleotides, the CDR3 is TGCGCCAGCAGCTTGGTTTTCGGAGGGATCGGACTAGCGGGCAATGAGCAGTTCTTC. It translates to CASSLVFGGIGLAGNEQFF.

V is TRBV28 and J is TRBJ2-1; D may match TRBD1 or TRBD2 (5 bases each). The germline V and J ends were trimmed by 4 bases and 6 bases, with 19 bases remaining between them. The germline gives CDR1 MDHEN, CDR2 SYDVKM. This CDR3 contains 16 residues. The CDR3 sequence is CASSWEFAGTGNEQFF. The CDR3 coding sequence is TGTGCCAGCAGTTGGGAGTTCGCAGGGACCGGCAATGAGCAGTTCTTC.

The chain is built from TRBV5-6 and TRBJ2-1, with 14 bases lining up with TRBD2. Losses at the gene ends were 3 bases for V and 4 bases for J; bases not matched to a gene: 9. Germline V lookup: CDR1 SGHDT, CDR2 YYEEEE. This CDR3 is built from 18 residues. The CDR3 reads CASSSTAGTSGSYNEQFF. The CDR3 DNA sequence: TGTGCCAGCAGCTCTACCGCAGGGACTAGCGGGAGTTACAATGAGCAGTTCTTC.

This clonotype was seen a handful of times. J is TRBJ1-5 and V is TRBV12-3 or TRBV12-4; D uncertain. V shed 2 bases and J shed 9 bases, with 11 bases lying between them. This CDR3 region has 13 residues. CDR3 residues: CASSLHQSGPQHF. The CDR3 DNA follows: TGTGCCAGCAGTTTACATCAGTCGGGGCCCCAGCATTTT.

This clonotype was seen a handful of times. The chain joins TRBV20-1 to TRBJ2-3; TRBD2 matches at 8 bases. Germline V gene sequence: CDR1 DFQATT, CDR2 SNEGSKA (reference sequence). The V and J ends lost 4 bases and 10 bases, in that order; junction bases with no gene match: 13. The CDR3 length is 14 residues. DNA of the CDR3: TGCAGTGCTACCCTTGAAAGCGGGAGTACCCCGCAGTATTTT. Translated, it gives CSATLESGSTPQYF.

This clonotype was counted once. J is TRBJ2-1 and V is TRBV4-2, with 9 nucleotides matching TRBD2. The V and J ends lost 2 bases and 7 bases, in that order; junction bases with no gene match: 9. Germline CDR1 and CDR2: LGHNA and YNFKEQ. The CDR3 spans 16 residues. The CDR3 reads CASSQFGGRAPNEQFF. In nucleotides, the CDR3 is TGTGCCAGCAGCCAATTTGGCGGGAGGGCCCCGAATGAGCAGTTCTTC.

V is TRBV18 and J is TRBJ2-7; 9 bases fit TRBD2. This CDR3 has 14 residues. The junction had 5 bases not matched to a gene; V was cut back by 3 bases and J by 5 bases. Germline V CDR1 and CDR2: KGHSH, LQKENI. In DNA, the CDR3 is TGTGCCAGCTCACCTCTAGCGGGACTAGACGAGCAGTACTTC. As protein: CASSPLAGLDEQYF.

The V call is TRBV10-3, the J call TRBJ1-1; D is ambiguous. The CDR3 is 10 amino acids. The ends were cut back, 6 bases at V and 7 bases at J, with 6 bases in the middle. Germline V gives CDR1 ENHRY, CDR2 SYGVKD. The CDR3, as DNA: TGTGCCATCAGGGGTTTTGAAGCTTTCTTT. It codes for CAIRGFEAFF.

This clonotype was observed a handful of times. The DNA of the CDR3 is TGTGCCAGCAGCTACCCGGGGAGCTCCTACAATGAGCAGTTCTTC. Translated, it gives CASSYPGSSYNEQFF. The chain links TRBV7-9 to TRBJ2-1; D may be TRBD2 (5 bases). V lost 4 bases and J lost 0, with 10 bases in between. Germline lookup yields CDR1 SEHNR and CDR2 FQNEAQ (reference sequence). The CDR3 has 15 residues. Full variable domain (remainder filled in from reference TRBV7-9 and TRBJ2-1): DTGVSQNPRHKITKRGQNVTFRCDPISEHNRLYWYRQTLGQGPEFLTYFQNEAQLEKSRLLSDRFSAERPKGSFSTLEIQRTEQGDSAMYLCASSYPGSSYNEQFFGPGTRLTVL.

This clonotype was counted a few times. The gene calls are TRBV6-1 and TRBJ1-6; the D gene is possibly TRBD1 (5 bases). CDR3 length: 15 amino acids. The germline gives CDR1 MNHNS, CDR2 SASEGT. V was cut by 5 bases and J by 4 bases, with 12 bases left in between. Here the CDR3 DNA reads TGTGCCAGCAGTCGTCGCCAGGGTTATAATTCACCCCTCCACTTT. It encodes CASSRRQGYNSPLHF.

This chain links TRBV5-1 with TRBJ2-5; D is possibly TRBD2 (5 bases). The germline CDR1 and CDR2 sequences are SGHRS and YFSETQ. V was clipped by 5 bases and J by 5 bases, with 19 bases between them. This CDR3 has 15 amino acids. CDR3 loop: CASSRPVPGYETQYF. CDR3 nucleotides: TGCGCCAGCAGTAGACCGGTCCCGGGGTATGAGACCCAGTACTTC.

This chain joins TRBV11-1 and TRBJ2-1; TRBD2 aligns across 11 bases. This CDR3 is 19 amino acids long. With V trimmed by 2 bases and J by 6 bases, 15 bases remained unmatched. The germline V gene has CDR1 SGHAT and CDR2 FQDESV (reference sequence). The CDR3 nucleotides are TGTGCCAGCAGCTTAACGGGACAGTTACTAGCGGGAGCTTTCAATGAGCAGTTCTTC. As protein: CASSLTGQLLAGAFNEQFF.

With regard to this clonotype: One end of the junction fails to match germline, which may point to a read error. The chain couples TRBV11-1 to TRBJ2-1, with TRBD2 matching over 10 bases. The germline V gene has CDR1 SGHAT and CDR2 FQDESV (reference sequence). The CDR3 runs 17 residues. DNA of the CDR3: TGTGCCAGCAGTTACTTTCCCGGGACTAGCGCCTACAATGAGCATTTCTTC. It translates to CASSYFPGTSAYNEHFF.

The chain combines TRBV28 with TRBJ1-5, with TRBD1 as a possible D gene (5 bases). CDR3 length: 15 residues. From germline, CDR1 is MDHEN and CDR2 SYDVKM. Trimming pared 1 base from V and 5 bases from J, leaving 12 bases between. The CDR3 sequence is CASSLSVTEDQPQHF. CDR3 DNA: TGTGCCAGCAGTTTATCGGTGACAGAAGATCAGCCCCAGCATTTT.

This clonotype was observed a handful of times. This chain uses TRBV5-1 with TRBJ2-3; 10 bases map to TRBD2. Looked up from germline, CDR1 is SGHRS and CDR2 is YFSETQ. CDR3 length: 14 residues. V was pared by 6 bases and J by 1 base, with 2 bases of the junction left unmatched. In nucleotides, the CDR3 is TGCGCCAGCACCGGACTAGCGGGCACAGATACGCAGTATTTT. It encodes CASTGLAGTDTQYF.